Presented here are 11 T cell receptor beta chains from one specimen sequenced in a study of cytomegalovirus exposure and HLA in healthy donors. It was with 60 Vbeta and 13 Jbeta primers that the PCR ran. TCRdb's table, derived via immunoSEQ multiplex PCR, lists solely in-frame clones and lacks some. The sample holds around 160,000 clones, 65% to 70% seen once. The sample comprised PBMCs. The receptors shown here come from a woman under 30 in good health and CMV-seropositive.

This clone came up a few times. The rearrangement links TRBV19 to TRBJ1-5; D possibly corresponds to TRBD1 (5 bases). The V end was cut by 4 bases, the J end by 0 bases, with 19 bases between. The CDR3 consists of 18 residues. Germline assignment: CDR1 LNHDA and CDR2 SQIVND (reference sequence). The CDR3 sequence: CASSTERQTGASNQPQHF. CDR3 DNA: TGTGCCAGTAGTACGGAGAGACAAACAGGAGCTAGCAATCAGCCCCAGCATTTT.

CDR3 protein: CASSKNLGKVGRDTEAFF. As DNA, the CDR3 is TGTGCCAGTAGTAAAAATCTCGGGAAAGTGGGGAGGGACACTGAAGCTTTCTTT. V and J are TRBV19 and TRBJ1-1; D gene uncertain. Germline V gene data show CDR1 as LNHDA and CDR2 as SQIVND (reference sequence). This CDR3 region has 18 residues. V shed 4 bases and J shed 3 bases, with 24 bases lying between them.

The table lists this clone with a few counts. The chain joins TRBV2 to TRBJ2-1; D might be TRBD1 (6 bases). Germline CDR1 SNHLY, CDR2 FYNNEI. This CDR3 contains 14 residues. V was cut by 7 bases and J by 2 bases, with 12 bases left in between. The CDR3 is CASNQEGAYNEQFF. CDR3 in DNA: TGTGCCAGCAACCAAGAGGGGGCCTACAATGAGCAGTTCTTC.

The chain has TRBV7-9 and TRBJ2-5, with TRBD1 identical over 7 bases. With the DNA end fitting TRBJ2-7 better, the J assignment may be wrong. The CDR3 contains 13 residues. CDR1 is SEHNR, CDR2 FQNEAQ, per germline (reference sequence). The CDR3, as DNA: TGTGCCAGCAGCTTAAGGGGGCAGGACGAGCAGTACTTC. Protein product: CASSLRGQDEQYF.

The chain joins TRBV4-1 to TRBJ1-5; D gene unclear. This CDR3 is 14 amino acids long. V was pared by 2 bases and J by 7 bases, with 12 bases between. Per the germline V gene, CDR1 is MGHRA and CDR2 is YSYEKL. The CDR3 sequence: CASSQIGREQPQHF. DNA of the CDR3: TGCGCCAGCAGCCAAATCGGCCGGGAACAGCCCCAGCATTTT.

The rearrangement joins TRBV7-9 to TRBJ1-1, with TRBD1 as a possible D gene (5 bases). The CDR3 has 15 amino acids. Looked up from germline, CDR1 is SEHNR and CDR2 is FQNEAQ (reference sequence). Trimming cost V 5 bases and J 5 bases, with 18 bases left between them. The CDR3 is CASSRPEGGTTEAFF. CDR3 coding DNA: TGTGCCAGCAGCCGCCCGGAGGGCGGGACGACTGAAGCTTTCTTT.

The chain uses TRBV7-2 and TRBJ2-7; TRBD2 matches at 8 bases. This CDR3 comprises 15 residues. V was clipped by 5 bases and J by 2 bases; unmatched bases: 8. Germline lookup yields CDR1 SGHTA and CDR2 FQGNSA. This CDR3 is CASSGASGGAYEQYF. The DNA for the CDR3 is TGTGCCAGCAGCGGGGCCTCCGGGGGGGCCTACGAGCAGTACTTC.

The count of this clone is one. The V and J genes are TRBV9 and TRBJ2-3; possible D gene TRBD1, 5 bases. The CDR3 spans 16 residues. The germline CDR1 and CDR2 sequences are SGDLS and YYNGEE. Trimming left V 4 bases short and J 5 bases short, with 20 bases between. The CDR3 sequence: CASSPAGGAERDTQYF. CDR3 bases: TGTGCCAGCAGCCCCGCCGGTGGGGCAGAAAGAGATACGCAGTATTTT.

This clone has just a few counts. The chain has TRBV30 and TRBJ1-2, with a weak D call TRBD1 (5 bases). Trimming took 5 bases from V and 6 from J, leaving 7 bases between them. The length of the CDR3 is 10 residues. The germline CDR1 and CDR2 sequences are GTSNPN and SVGIG (reference sequence). The DNA of the CDR3 is TGTGCCTGGCGGGGGGATGGCTACACCTTC. This codes for CAWRGDGYTF.

This clone was found once. The V gene is TRBV11-1, the J gene TRBJ2-1; 9 nucleotides align to TRBD2. This CDR3 is 16 amino acids long. Germline CDR1 SGHAT, CDR2 FQDESV (reference sequence). Germline trimming cut 2 bases from V and 4 bases from J; bases unmatched to any gene: 6. CDR3 sequence: CASSLLAGGPYNEQFF. CDR3 DNA sequence: TGTGCCAGCAGCTTATTGGCGGGGGGGCCATACAATGAGCAGTTCTTC.

CDR3 loop: CASTQRGNSPLHF. The CDR3 region has the DNA TGTGCCAGCACACAGCGGGGTAATTCACCCCTCCACTTT. V usage is TRBV27 and J usage is TRBJ1-6; D is unresolved. CDR3 length equals 13 residues. Trimming removed 7 bases from V and 6 bases from J, with 10 bases in between. In germline, CDR1 is MNHEY, CDR2 SMNVEV (reference sequence).